This T cell receptor beta chain stems from a study of Ad26.COV2.S vaccination and SARS-CoV-2 variants. Between the trimmed V and J ends, which lost 0 bases and 8 bases, there was a span of 14 bases. Germline V lookup: CDR1 SGDLS, CDR2 YYNGEE. The CDR3 loop spans 15 amino acids. Some clones are missing from TCRdb's copy, which holds only in-frame ones; the method was immunoSEQ multiplex PCR. The data hold roughly 380,000 clones, with about 85% observed a single time. The treatment: some 20 received Ad26.COV2.S at low or high dose, single or two shots; about 5 received placebo; per-sample allocation not given. The samples were gathered on day 63 after the first injection of vaccine or placebo.

The receptor was isolated from a person between 18 and 65 years old who received the Ad26.COV2.S COVID-19 vaccine or a placebo. The J gene is TRBJ1-4, the V gene TRBV9; D unclear. Sequencing was performed on peripheral blood, taken in a trial of Ad26.COV2.S vaccine versus placebo. CDR3 residues: CASSVDISLGEKLFF. Here the CDR3 DNA reads TGTGCCAGCAGCGTAGACATTTCTCTGGGGGAAAAACTGTTTTTT.